The T cell receptor (beta chain) described here comes from a study of T cell responses to AZD1222 COVID-19 vaccine. Regarding the study as a whole: White British donors predominated, females outnumbered males, and clonal diversity was possibly underestimated. At baseline, just six AZD1222 recipients tested seropositive.

This clone was seen a single time. Antigen specificity is unknown. TCRdb's table, derived via immunoSEQ multiplex PCR, lists solely in-frame clones and lacks some. The repertoire holds 100,000 to 150,000 clones, roughly nine tenths seen once, with approximately 6% in the top ten. The receptor was isolated from an adult in good health. The sequences come from peripheral blood, collected on day 0 of AZD1222 vaccination.

In DNA, the CDR3 is TGTGCCAGCAGCAAAGTTGGCGGTGGGAAGAGCACTGAAGCTTTCTTT. Translation: CASSKVGGGKSTEAFF. The chain recombines TRBV21-1 with TRBJ1-1. TRBV21-1 is tagged as a pseudogene. This CDR3 has 16 amino acids.